This is a list of T cell receptor beta chains from one sample in a study of human T cells and chemical hapten exposure. MiXCR, run by TCRdb on the RACE reads, gives a single entry per CDR3 protein. Among about 85,000 distinct CDR3 sequences listed, more than 9% were seen once. Sequences were derived from whole blood, sampled in connection with sensitization to the hapten diphenylcyclopropenone (DPC). The receptors shown here come from a man between 18 and 35 years old with alopecia areata. Some clones in this sample may be carry-over from other donors' samples. Each CDR3 is given without its conserved first and last residue. A row's size may be missing; if present it is once, few, many or a size class.

j_call | v_call | clone_size | cdr3_aa
TRBJ1-5 | TRBV10-3 | few | AIRGTGDQPQH
TRBJ2-5 | TRBV11-2 | NA | ASKIAGQETQY
TRBJ2-2 | TRBV29-1 | few | SVQAGGELF
TRBJ2-2 | TRBV2 | NA | ASRRLSGELV
TRBJ2-2 | TRBV12-3/TRBV12-4 | NA | ASSSMSENTGELF
TRBJ2-3 | TRBV20-1 | many | SAHRGLASDTQY
TRBJ2-1 | TRBV7-7 | few | ASSIGTGGSGEQF
TRBJ2-1 | TRBV7-3 | NA | ASSFLAGDYNEQF
TRBJ1-2 | TRBV7-3 | once | ASSPQFGRIYGYT
TRBJ1-6 | TRBV6-1 | NA | VSSQDETGPLH
TRBJ2-5 | TRBV7-7 | many | ASSLTRSQETQY
TRBJ1-5 | TRBV19 | many | ASSIDPSVDYSNQPQH
TRBJ1-1 | TRBV11-3 | many | ASSSLGTVEGTEAF
TRBJ2-3 | TRBV29-1 | few | SVVGDRASTDTQY
TRBJ2-7 | TRBV6-1 | few | ASRGSGPSHEQY
TRBJ1-1 | TRBV7-3 | many | ASSLDHNTEAF
TRBJ2-1 | TRBV29-1 | many | SGVGGGNINEQF
TRBJ1-1 | TRBV7-2 | NA | ASSPAAQTKAF
TRBJ1-5 | TRBV28 | NA | ASSFGVGGNQPQH
TRBJ2-1 | TRBV10-3 | NA | AISESPGRSYNEQF
TRBJ2-5 | TRBV28 | few | ASSRQGETQY
TRBJ2-1 | TRBV27 | NA | ASSQPADREQF
TRBJ2-5 | TRBV4-3 | few | ASSQDLERGERETQY
TRBJ1-2 | TRBV3-1 | few | ASSQDRGYPYGYT
TRBJ2-3 | TRBV20-1 | few | SASNRLTNTDTQY
TRBJ2-1 | TRBV5-4 | NA | ASRFDRYNEQF
TRBJ2-7 | TRBV27 | NA | ASSETGVHEQY
TRBJ2-2 | TRBV29-1 | NA | SVGKAGGTGELF
TRBJ2-4 | TRBV20-1 | few | SARGAGLAKNIQY
TRBJ1-1 | TRBV28 | many | ASSLGGQGRFDEAF
TRBJ2-2 | TRBV11-2 | many | ASSQLQLNTGELF
TRBJ1-1 | TRBV4-3 | NA | ASSRSTGTEAF
TRBJ1-5 | TRBV27 | NA | ASSLGQSNQPQH
TRBJ1-1 | TRBV6-2/TRBV6-3 | many | ASRASFRGRRTEAF
TRBJ2-5 | TRBV19 | NA | ASSMAQPGTQY
TRBJ1-5 | TRBV28 | few | ANSQRGRNQPQH
TRBJ2-3 | TRBV20-1 | many | SAVSPLGPEDTQY
TRBJ2-3 | TRBV15 | NA | ATSSPGGGHGTDTQY
TRBJ1-3 | TRBV29-1 | many | SVDHRTPSGNTIY
TRBJ2-5 | TRBV9 | few | ASSVEQGETQY
TRBJ1-1 | TRBV7-2 | NA | ASSYRQLGTEAF
TRBJ2-5 | TRBV28 | NA | ASSLWGPKTQY
TRBJ1-4 | TRBV4-3 | many | ASSQIHRGGEEKLF
TRBJ2-5 | TRBV4-3 | few | ASSLIAVPQETQY
TRBJ1-2 | TRBV25-1 | few | ASRASLDGYT
TRBJ2-4 | TRBV5-6 | NA | ASSLPGENIQY
TRBJ1-1 | TRBV6-5 | many | ASTGQGAAEAF
TRBJ2-2 | TRBV6-2/TRBV6-3 | NA | ASIHDRVNTGELF
TRBJ1-4 | TRBV20-1 | NA | SARSPGQGGEKLF
TRBJ2-1 | TRBV10-3 | many | AISDVAGGRNEQF